This T cell receptor beta chain was obtained from a study of cytomegalovirus exposure and HLA in healthy donors. Study-wide points: Associated with HLA alleles at 0.05 false discovery rate in a later analysis were about 17,000 TCR beta sequences.

The PCR ran on 60 Vbeta and 13 Jbeta primers. Sequenced by immunoSEQ multiplex PCR; TCRdb stores in-frame clones only, minus some. Seen here are 200,000 to 250,000 clones, over 70% observed once, and the top ten hold approximately 0.71%. Trimming removed 4 bases from V and 4 bases from J, with 6 bases in between. The length of the CDR3 is 12 residues. Germline V lookup: CDR1 SEHNR, CDR2 FQNEAQ (reference sequence). In the case of this clone: The antigen is undetermined.

The chain links TRBV7-9 to TRBJ2-3; D gene unclear. The sample consisted of PBMCs. The receptor was isolated from a boy under 10 years old in good health and CMV-seronegative. CDR3 sequence: CASSSIPDTQYF. The CDR3, as DNA: TGTGCCAGCAGCTCTATCCCAGATACGCAGTATTTT. The whole variable domain, filled in from reference TRBV7-9 and TRBJ2-3, reads DTGVSQNPRHKITKRGQNVTFRCDPISEHNRLYWYRQTLGQGPEFLTYFQNEAQLEKSRLLSDRFSAERPKGSFSTLEIQRTEQGDSAMYLCASSSIPDTQYFGPGTRLTVL.